These 4 T cell receptor beta chains were sequenced from one sample in a study of blood T cell repertoires in COVID-19. TCRdb keeps only in-frame clones here, not all; method: immunoSEQ multiplex PCR. Among around 300,000 clones listed, around 90% were seen once. The source material was peripheral blood. The receptors here all came from a middle-aged woman with COVID-19, enrolled during active disease.

This clone was detected once. The sample carries other DNA sequences with the same CDR3. CDR3 sequence: CASSFRGRNTEAFF. In DNA, the CDR3 is TGTGCCAGCAGTTTTAGGGGGCGGAACACTGAAGCTTTCTTT. The V call is TRBV27, the J call TRBJ1-1; 7 positions match TRBD1. CDR1 is MNHEY, CDR2 SMNVEV, per germline (reference sequence). With V trimmed by 3 bases and J by 1 base, 2 bases remained unmatched. This CDR3 region has 14 residues.

This clone was observed a few times. V gene TRBV19 combines with J gene TRBJ1-2; tentative D call: TRBD1 (6 bases). Germline V gene data show CDR1 as LNHDA and CDR2 as SQIVND (reference sequence). Trimming left V 3 bases short and J 8 bases short, with 22 bases between. This CDR3 region has 16 residues. This CDR3 reads CASSIPTQGIKDGYTF. In DNA, the CDR3 is TGTGCCAGTAGTATTCCCACACAGGGAATCAAGGACGGCTACACCTTC.

The chain recombines TRBV6-5 with TRBJ2-3, with TRBD1 matching 7 bases. The CDR3 is made up of 16 amino acids. Trimming cost V 0 bases and J 3 bases; bases outside gene matches: 6. Germline-derived CDR1 and CDR2 are MNHEY and SVGAGI. The CDR3 loop reads CASSYSSDRLTDTQYF. The CDR3 DNA reads TGTGCCAGCAGTTACTCGTCGGACAGGCTAACAGATACGCAGTATTTT.

V is TRBV15 and J is TRBJ2-1; 7 bases are a match to TRBD2. Germline CDR1 reads LNHNV; CDR2 reads YYDKDF (reference sequence). The length of the CDR3 is 16 residues. V was clipped by 2 bases and J by 9 bases; unmatched bases: 13. CDR3 in amino acids: CATSRRWGGASSEQFF. In DNA form, the CDR3 reads TGTGCCACCAGCAGAAGATGGGGAGGGGCCAGTTCTGAGCAGTTCTTC.